Following are 23 T cell receptor beta chains from one sample sequenced in a study of cytomegalovirus exposure and HLA in healthy donors. The protocol was immunoSEQ multiplex PCR, while the TCRdb copy is restricted to in-frame clones and leaves out a portion. The repertoire holds about 140,000 clones, with about 94% as singletons. Sequencing was carried out using PBMCs. The receptors stem from a man aged 18 to 30 in good health and CMV-seropositive.

A single count supports this clone. The gene calls are TRBV27 and TRBJ2-2; 9 nucleotides align to TRBD1. After removal of 5 bases from V and 6 bases from J, the junction contained 4 bases not matched to a gene. CDR3 size: 14 residues. In germline, CDR1 is MNHEY, CDR2 SMNVEV (reference sequence). The CDR3 DNA reads as TGTGCCAGCAGTGACAGGGGGTTCCCCGGGGAGCTGTTTTTT. Translated: CASSDRGFPGELFF.

In this sample, this clone turned up once. The rearrangement links TRBV29-1 to TRBJ2-3; 8 nucleotides align to TRBD1. CDR1 SQVTM and CDR2 ANQGSEA come from the germline V gene. The ends lost 1 base at V and 7 bases at J; junction bases unmatched: 10. This CDR3 has 15 amino acids. CDR3 residues: CSVEAGQGAQNTQYF. CDR3 DNA: TGCAGCGTTGAAGCAGGGCAGGGGGCGCAAAATACGCAGTATTTT.

The V call is TRBV28, the J call TRBJ1-2, with TRBD1 matching over 10 bases. In germline, CDR1 is MDHEN, CDR2 SYDVKM. J was trimmed by 6 bases and V by 3 bases; bases with no gene match: 16. This CDR3 has 18 amino acids. Here the CDR3 DNA reads TGTGCCAGCAGTTTCAATCCGGGACAGGGGCCCTCTATACATGGCTACACCTTC. It specifies CASSFNPGQGPSIHGYTF.

The gene calls are TRBV6-5 and TRBJ2-1; the match to TRBD2 covers 10 bases. V was pared by 4 bases and J by 0 bases, with 3 bases of the junction left unmatched. In germline, CDR1 is MNHEY, CDR2 SVGAGI. The CDR3 has 16 amino acids. The CDR3 DNA reads as TGTGCCAGCAGTTTACTAGCGGGGAGCTCCTACAATGAGCAGTTCTTC. Residues: CASSLLAGSSYNEQFF.

J is TRBJ1-6 and V is TRBV13, with 7 bases identical to TRBD1. This CDR3 is built from 18 residues. Germline CDR1 is PRHDT and CDR2 is FYEKMQ (reference sequence). The junction had 18 bases not matched to a gene; V was cut back by 4 bases and J by 9 bases. The CDR3 protein is CASSSWVKGASSGSPLHF. CDR3 coding DNA: TGTGCCAGCAGCTCGTGGGTAAAGGGGGCGTCCAGCGGTTCACCCCTCCACTTT.

J is TRBJ2-6 and V is TRBV7-8, with TRBD2 as a possible D gene (5 bases). The CDR3 runs 17 residues. The germline CDR1 and CDR2 sequences are SGHVS and FQNEAQ. V gave up 5 bases and J gave up 0 bases, with 14 bases separating them. The DNA of the CDR3 is TGTGCCAGCAGCCCCCTTGGGGAGTTCTCTGGGGCCAACGTCCTGACTTTC. Protein product: CASSPLGEFSGANVLTF.

This CDR3 is CASRSSSGNTIYF. Here the CDR3 DNA reads TGCGCCAGCAGGTCATCCTCTGGAAACACCATATATTTT. The chain is built from TRBV5-1 and TRBJ1-3; no clear D gene. Germline values: CDR1 SGHRS, CDR2 YFSETQ. The CDR3 runs to 13 residues. V shed 5 bases and J shed 0 bases, with 6 bases lying between them.

The chain is built from TRBV19 and TRBJ2-7, with 8 bases identical to TRBD1. CDR3 length: 14 amino acids. The germline gives CDR1 LNHDA, CDR2 SQIVND (reference sequence). V shed 10 bases and J 3 bases; nucleotides not matched to a gene: 11. The CDR3 reads CATTAGGKNYEQYF. CDR3 nucleotides: TGTGCCACGACTGCAGGGGGCAAGAACTACGAGCAGTACTTC.

This clone was detected a few times. The V and J genes are TRBV4-1 and TRBJ1-4, with 7 bases matching TRBD1. The CDR3 is 15 residues long. J was trimmed by 6 bases and V by 0 bases; bases with no gene match: 4. Germline CDR1 reads MGHRA; CDR2 reads YSYEKL. The CDR3 DNA follows: TGCGCCAGCAGCCAAGATGGACAGGCAGATGAAAAACTGTTTTTT. This translates into CASSQDGQADEKLFF.

The rearrangement links TRBV2 to TRBJ2-7; D is perhaps TRBD2 (5 bases). Germline CDR1 and CDR2: SNHLY and FYNNEI. Trimming removed 6 bases at V and 4 bases at J, with 16 bases between. This CDR3 has 14 residues. CDR3 amino acids: CASRSGIAFYEQYF. The CDR3 DNA reads as TGTGCCAGCAGGTCCGGGATCGCCTTTTACGAGCAGTACTTC.

J is TRBJ2-5 and V is TRBV2; tentatively, D is TRBD2 (5 bases). There are 13 residues in the CDR3. Germline V gene lookup returns CDR1 SNHLY and CDR2 FYNNEI. Trimming took 7 bases from V and 0 from J, leaving 9 bases between them. This CDR3 is CASNTGYQETQYF. The CDR3 nucleotides are TGTGCCAGCAACACGGGGTACCAAGAGACCCAGTACTTC.

V and J are TRBV19 and TRBJ2-1; TRBD2 matches 8 bases. Germline V gene lookup returns CDR1 LNHDA and CDR2 SQIVND (reference sequence). The V segment lost 5 bases and the J segment 6 bases; nucleotides outside the gene matches: 6. CDR3 length equals 14 residues. CDR3 nucleotide sequence: TGTGCCAGTAGTCAAGCGGGAGCCCCCAATGAGCAGTTCTTC. It is translated as CASSQAGAPNEQFF.

The rearrangement uses TRBV28 and TRBJ1-1; D is possibly TRBD1 (5 bases). Germline-derived CDR1 and CDR2 are MDHEN and SYDVKM. The CDR3 totals 15 residues. Trimming removed 2 bases at V and 7 bases at J, with 17 bases between. This CDR3 reads CASSLEAGFPIEAFF. CDR3 bases: TGTGCCAGCAGTTTAGAGGCAGGGTTTCCAATTGAAGCTTTCTTT.

The chain combines TRBV4-1 with TRBJ1-1; 7 bases map to TRBD1. Germline V gene sequence: CDR1 MGHRA, CDR2 YSYEKL. The CDR3 sequence is 14 residues long. V was pared by 6 bases and J by 7 bases, with 11 bases of the junction left unmatched. DNA of the CDR3: TGCGCCAGCAGACAGGGGTTACGGCTTCGTGAAGCTTTCTTT. Protein product: CASRQGLRLREAFF.

The rearrangement links TRBV29-1 to TRBJ2-7, with TRBD2 identical over 14 bases. V dropped 6 bases and J dropped 2; count of bases not matched to a gene: 18. This CDR3 spans 19 amino acids. Per the germline V gene, CDR1 is SQVTM and CDR2 is ANQGSEA. The CDR3 loop reads CSVGKDRGGLAGGPYEQYF. The CDR3 region has the DNA TGCAGCGTGGGGAAGGATAGGGGCGGACTAGCGGGAGGCCCCTACGAGCAGTACTTC.

The chain's CDR3 is CASSRILAGGAEQFF. The CDR3 region has the DNA TGCGCCAGCAGCCGAATACTAGCGGGAGGTGCTGAGCAGTTCTTC. The chain links TRBV4-1 to TRBJ2-1, with TRBD2 identical over 12 bases. This CDR3 spans 15 amino acids. Germline CDR1 is MGHRA and CDR2 is YSYEKL. With V trimmed by 4 bases and J by 9 bases, 7 bases remained unmatched.

The chain employs TRBV2 and TRBJ2-2; TRBD2 matches 9 bases. Germline loops: CDR1 SNHLY, CDR2 FYNNEI. With 4 bases clipped from V and 3 bases from J, the junction kept 9 bases outside the gene matches. CDR3 size: 17 residues. This chain's CDR3 is CASSGWLAGKDTGELFF. Written as DNA, the CDR3 is TGTGCCAGCAGTGGCTGGCTAGCGGGAAAGGACACCGGGGAGCTGTTTTTT.

This sequence joins TRBV7-6 and TRBJ1-5; weak D call: TRBD1 (5 bases). Trimming shortened V by 5 bases and J by 5 bases, and 19 bases separated the two germline ends. Germline V CDR1 and CDR2: SGHVS, FNYEAQ. The CDR3 runs 16 residues. The CDR3 protein is CASSAGPQGTYQPQHF. In DNA, the CDR3 is TGTGCCAGCAGCGCAGGGCCTCAGGGCACCTATCAGCCCCAGCATTTT.

The rearrangement joins TRBV2 to TRBJ1-2, with TRBD1 identical over 10 bases. CDR3 length: 14 residues. The V gene's germline CDR1 is SNHLY and CDR2 FYNNEI. The V segment lost 7 bases and the J segment 4 bases; nucleotides outside the gene matches: 6. Here the CDR3 reads CASIDRDRGYGYTF. Written as DNA, the CDR3 is TGTGCCAGCATTGACCGGGACAGGGGCTATGGCTACACCTTC.

The chain combines TRBV29-1 with TRBJ1-2; 7 bases line up with TRBD1. CDR1 is SQVTM, CDR2 ANQGSEA, per germline. Trimming took 7 bases from V and 2 from J; bases not matched to a gene: 4. This CDR3 has 12 residues. The CDR3 region has the DNA TGCAGCGGAGGACAGGCGAACTATGGCTACACCTTC. It translates to CSGGQANYGYTF.

The J gene is TRBJ2-3, the V gene TRBV27, with 8 bases fitting TRBD2. This CDR3 contains 17 residues. Germline CDR1 MNHEY, CDR2 SMNVEV (reference sequence). J was trimmed by 4 bases and V by 0 bases; bases with no gene match: 9. CDR3 bases: TGTGCCAGCAGTTTATCAACGCGCGGGAGGTGGTCAGATACGCAGTATTTT. Translation gives CASSLSTRGRWSDTQYF.

The CDR3 bases are TGTGCCAGCAGTACACGGACTAGCGGGAACACCGGGGAGCTGTTTTTT. This sequence encodes CASSTRTSGNTGELFF. The genes are TRBV28 and TRBJ2-2; 10 bases are a match to TRBD2. Germline trimming cut 5 bases from V and 1 base from J; bases unmatched to any gene: 4. CDR3 length: 16 residues. In germline, CDR1 is MDHEN, CDR2 SYDVKM. The full variable domain, with the rest looked up from reference TRBV28 and TRBJ2-2, is DVKVTQSSRYLVKRTGEKVFLECVQDMDHENMFWYRQDPGLGLRLIYFSYDVKMKEKGDIPEGYSVSREKKERFSLILESASTNQTSMYLCASSTRTSGNTGELFFGEGSRLTVL.

V and J are TRBV28 and TRBJ2-2, with no clear D. Looked up from germline, CDR1 is MDHEN and CDR2 is SYDVKM. V gave up 7 bases and J gave up 1 base, with 7 bases separating them. The CDR3 has 13 residues. This CDR3 is CASMSVNTGELFF. CDR3 coding DNA: TGTGCCAGCATGAGCGTGAACACCGGGGAGCTGTTTTTT. The full variable domain, with the rest looked up from reference TRBV28 and TRBJ2-2, is DVKVTQSSRYLVKRTGEKVFLECVQDMDHENMFWYRQDPGLGLRLIYFSYDVKMKEKGDIPEGYSVSREKKERFSLILESASTNQTSMYLCASMSVNTGELFFGEGSRLTVL.